This paragraph reports one TCR beta chain. This clone was observed a single time. What antigen it recognizes has not been identified. Per-base qualities were not stored, and no clone one base away is much larger. Whole blood was collected in K2EDTA tubes by collaborating institutions according to the institutions' own protocols. For TCRbeta analysis, collaborators shipped samples in one of three forms: frozen whole blood, isolated PBMCs, or DNA extracted from either of those sample types. These data originate in a study of blood T cell repertoires in COVID-19 (dated by TCRdb to 2020 to 2022). Regarding the study in general: Samples covering the acute and convalescent phases of COVID-19 were provided by collaborators in the United States, Italy and Spain. The material from the prospective study consisted of cDNA or gDNA derived from T cells, B-cell-depleted T cells, or PBMCs. Subjects who had been exposed to COVID-19, were actively infected with it, or had recovered from it provided the deeply sampled blood TCRbeta repertoires that made up the dataset. A freely available public database, intended as a resource for researchers studying the immune response to SARS-CoV-2, is where the repertoires were released. The samples were drawn from two sources: the first 160 participants of the ongoing ImmuneRACE study, and about 1,300 subjects contributed by 6 global collaborators. Nearly every sample came with metadata listing a de-identified subject ID, COVID-19 status, age in years and sex. Where available, HLA class I and class II types were obtained from metadata supplied by the sample provider rather than from assay-based typing.

TCRbeta CDR3 regions were amplified from genomic DNA using the immunoSEQ Assay, a bias-controlled multiplex PCR. Concerning the study's data processing: Nucleated cell counts per sample were estimated from amplification of reference gene primers within the assay. To quantify the absolute abundance of each unique TCRbeta CDR3 rearrangement, sequence reads were collapsed and filtered. Productive Simpson clonality was computed per sample as the square root of Simpson's diversity index over productive rearrangements. TCRdb stores this immuneACCESS table with in-frame sequences only. Part of the clones is absent; in the studies checked, under half of the shortfall reflects unresolved V genes, and no reason is known for the rest. V, J and clone size reflect that table, while D and trimming were determined from the DNA. The sample contains more than 65,000 clones, roughly 84% of them found a single time. 3% to 4.5% of the sample is in the top ten clones.

Study-wide findings and limitations: The quantity of clinical and demographic metadata differed by source and by participant and was supplied without curation.

Per the germline V gene, SNHLY is the CDR1 and FYNNEI is the CDR2. From the cysteine through the phenylalanine, the CDR3 covers 13 amino acids. Only the CDR3 part of the read is kept: 39 bases, read in frame from the first base. Unmatched junction bases come to 4, with V trimmed by 10 bases and J by 0 bases. The sequencing sample was made of peripheral blood. This TCR was sampled from a man in his fifties or sixties with acute or convalescent COVID-19. The chain joins TRBV2 to TRBJ2-7; 9 bases in the junction line up with TRBD1. The nucleotide sequence is TGTGCCACCACAGGGGGCATCTCCTACGAGCAGTACTTC. It encodes CATTGGISYEQYF.